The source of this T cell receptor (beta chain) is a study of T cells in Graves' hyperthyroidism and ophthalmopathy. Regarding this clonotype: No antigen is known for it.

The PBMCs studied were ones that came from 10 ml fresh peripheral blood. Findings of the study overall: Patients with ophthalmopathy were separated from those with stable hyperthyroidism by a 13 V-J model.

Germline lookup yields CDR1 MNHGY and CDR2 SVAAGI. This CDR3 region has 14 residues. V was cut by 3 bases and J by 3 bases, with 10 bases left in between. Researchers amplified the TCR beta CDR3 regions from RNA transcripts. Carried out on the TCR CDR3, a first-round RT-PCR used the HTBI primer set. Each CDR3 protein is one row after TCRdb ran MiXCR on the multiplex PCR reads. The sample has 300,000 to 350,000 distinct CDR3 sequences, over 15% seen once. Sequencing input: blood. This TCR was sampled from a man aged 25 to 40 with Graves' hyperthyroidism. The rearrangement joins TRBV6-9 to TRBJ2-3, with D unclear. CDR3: CASSYGLHTDTQYF. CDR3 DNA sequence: TGTGCCAGCAGTTACGGGCTCCATACAGATACGCAGTATTTT.